The 15 T cell receptor beta chains in this list originate from one sample, sequenced in a study of cytomegalovirus exposure and HLA in healthy donors (dated by TCRdb to about 2017). The library came from the immunoSEQ multiplex PCR assay. Imported from immuneACCESS, the table was reduced by TCRdb to in-frame sequences with V and J called. These copies leave out some clones; in studies compared against another copy, an unresolved V gene accounts for under half, and the cause of the remainder is not known. Counted in this sample were about 240,000 clones; more than 75% of them appeared once. The ten largest clonotypes hold 2% to 3% of the sample. The sequencing input was PBMCs. All receptors derive from a man younger than 30 in good health and CMV-seronegative.

This chain links TRBV10-2 with TRBJ2-1, with 7 nucleotides matching TRBD2. CDR1 is WSHSY, CDR2 SAAADI, per germline. Losses at the gene ends were 8 bases for V and 8 bases for J; bases not matched to a gene: 12. The CDR3 is made up of 14 amino acids. The CDR3 reads CASVRGGLEDEQFF. CDR3 bases: TGCGCCAGCGTCCGCGGGGGACTTGAGGATGAGCAGTTCTTC.

The CDR3 loop is CASSLVVVLGQHYEQYF. The CDR3 DNA sequence: TGTGCCAGCAGCTTAGTGGTGGTTTTGGGACAGCACTACGAGCAGTACTTC. The chain uses TRBV7-2 and TRBJ2-7; 7 bases are shared with TRBD1. V was clipped by 1 base and J by 3 bases; unmatched bases: 12. Germline CDR1 SGHTA, CDR2 FQGNSA. The CDR3 contains 17 residues.

The J gene is TRBJ1-3, the V gene TRBV5-1; D uncertain. Trimming pared 4 bases from V and 5 bases from J, leaving 13 bases between. The CDR3 is made up of 14 amino acids. Per the germline V gene, CDR1 is SGHRS and CDR2 is YFSETQ. The CDR3 region has the DNA TGCGCCAGCAGCCTCGATCGGGGAAGAAACACCATATATTTT. Its protein is CASSLDRGRNTIYF.

The V call is TRBV2, the J call TRBJ2-3; TRBD2 might be the D (6 bases). Trimming stripped 6 bases from V and 3 bases from J, with 13 bases between. The CDR3 spans 14 residues. Germline assignment: CDR1 SNHLY and CDR2 FYNNEI. CDR3 coding DNA: TGTGCCAGCAGGGTCGCGGAGGGGACAGATACGCAGTATTTT. The encoded protein is CASRVAEGTDTQYF.

The J gene is TRBJ2-1, the V gene TRBV4-3; 7 bases match TRBD2. V lost 0 bases, J lost 8 bases, and 7 bases stayed unmatched. The CDR3 spans 15 residues. CDR1 is LGHNA, CDR2 YSLEER, per germline. The CDR3 sequence: CASSQDPTSRDEQFF. The CDR3 DNA reads as TGCGCCAGCAGCCAAGATCCGACTAGCAGGGATGAGCAGTTCTTC.

The chain is built from TRBV6-5 and TRBJ2-7; 8 nucleotides align to TRBD1. Trimming took 2 bases from V and 2 from J; bases not matched to a gene: 8. Germline V gene sequence: CDR1 MNHEY, CDR2 SVGAGI. CDR3 length: 16 amino acids. The CDR3 nucleotides are TGTGCCAGCAGTTACGCCCCCGGGACAGGAACCTACGAGCAGTACTTC. It translates to CASSYAPGTGTYEQYF.

The chain recombines TRBV4-3 with TRBJ2-3; 9 bases map to TRBD2. Trimming removed 1 base from V and 3 bases from J; junction bases left unmatched: 2. CDR1 is LGHNA, CDR2 YSLEER, per germline. The CDR3 sequence is 15 residues long. CDR3 sequence (DNA): TGCGCCAGCAGCCAAGGCGGGGGGGCAACAGATACGCAGTATTTT. It yields the protein CASSQGGGATDTQYF.

The chain recombines TRBV18 with TRBJ2-1; 9 nucleotides match TRBD2. Germline V CDR1 and CDR2: KGHSH, LQKENI. The CDR3 contains 14 residues. Germline trimming cut 3 bases from V and 4 bases from J; bases unmatched to any gene: 1. CDR3 nucleotides: TGTGCCAGCTCACCGACTAGCGGATACAATGAGCAGTTCTTC. This sequence encodes CASSPTSGYNEQFF.

The chain recombines TRBV2 with TRBJ1-1; D unresolved. The CDR3 runs 15 residues. CDR1 and CDR2 (germline): SNHLY, FYNNEI. V lost 0 bases and J lost 5, with 13 bases in between. The DNA of the CDR3 is TGTGCCAGCAGTGAAGCTGCGAGCGGGCAAACTGAAGCTTTCTTT. Translating it yields CASSEAASGQTEAFF.

This clone was seen only once. V and J are TRBV28 and TRBJ1-3, with unresolved D. CDR1 MDHEN and CDR2 SYDVKM come from the germline V gene. The CDR3 is 18 amino acids. Trimming pared 6 bases from V and 7 bases from J, leaving 28 bases between. The CDR3 DNA reads as TGTGCCAGCAGAACGATGTGGGAGACATCCTCGTTGTTGAACACCATATATTTT. It translates to CASRTMWETSSLLNTIYF.

The V gene is TRBV4-1, the J gene TRBJ2-5; no clear D gene. V lost 4 bases and J lost 1, with 7 bases in between. CDR1 MGHRA and CDR2 YSYEKL come from the germline V gene. The CDR3 runs 13 residues. CDR3 residues: CASSLTRQETQYF. The CDR3 bases are TGCGCCAGCAGCCTGACACGCCAAGAGACCCAGTACTTC.

V is TRBV30 and J is TRBJ2-1; 7 bases agree with TRBD1. CDR1 and CDR2 (germline): GTSNPN, SVGIG (reference sequence). Germline trimming cut 2 bases from V and 5 bases from J; bases unmatched to any gene: 9. The CDR3 spans 15 residues. In DNA form, the CDR3 reads TGTGCCTGGAGTATCGGACAGGCCCTAAACAATGAGCAGTTCTTC. Translating gives CAWSIGQALNNEQFF.

The gene calls are TRBV7-9 and TRBJ2-7, with no clear D. Between the trimmed V and J ends, which lost 5 bases and 1 base, there was a span of 12 bases. This CDR3 comprises 14 residues. Germline V lookup: CDR1 SEHNR, CDR2 FQNEAQ (reference sequence). The CDR3 DNA follows: TGTGCCAGCAGCCCTCCGAGCCTATCCTACGAGCAGTACTTC. It is translated as CASSPPSLSYEQYF.

The CDR3 sequence is CASSSSPGTSVFEQYF. The CDR3 DNA sequence: TGTGCCAGCAGCTCAAGCCCCGGGACTAGCGTTTTCGAGCAGTACTTC. V is TRBV7-2 and J is TRBJ2-7, with 10 nucleotides matching TRBD2. This CDR3 spans 16 amino acids. Losses at the gene ends were 4 bases for V and 6 bases for J; bases not matched to a gene: 12. Germline V gives CDR1 SGHTA, CDR2 FQGNSA.

This clone has only a few counts. CDR3 sequence (DNA): TGTGCCAGCAGTTTTGGAGGGTCTGGTGGCTACACCTTC. Residues: CASSFGGSGGYTF. The chain is built from TRBV27 and TRBJ1-2, with D hard to call. Trimming shortened V by 3 bases and J by 7 bases, and 12 bases separated the two germline ends. The germline V gene encodes CDR1 MNHEY and CDR2 SMNVEV (reference sequence). This CDR3 region has 13 residues.